This is a list of T cell receptor beta chains from one sample in a study of Ad26.COV2.S vaccination and SARS-CoV-2 variants. This table comes from immunoSEQ multiplex PCR, and its TCRdb copy is limited to in-frame clones, with some not included. The repertoire includes about 680,000 clones, 89% of them detected once, and around 1.5% sits in the top ten. The input for sequencing was peripheral blood, taken in a trial of Ad26.COV2.S vaccine versus placebo. Receptors originate from a person between 18 and 59 years old who received the Ad26.COV2.S COVID-19 vaccine or a placebo. Each CDR3 is given with its conserved first and last residue. The D gene is left open where the match is weak. Clone size is not always given. Where it is, it says once, few, many or a class for expanded clones.

cdr3_length	v_call	d_call	j_call	clone_size	cdr3_aa	cdr3_nt
14	TRBV18	NA	TRBJ1-2	NA	CASSPTTENYGYTF	TGTGCCAGCTCACCCACGACAGAGAACTATGGCTACACCTTC
16	TRBV19	TRBD2	TRBJ2-7	NA	CASSIYNSGGSYEQYF	TGTGCCAGTAGTATTTATAACAGCGGGGGATCCTACGAGCAGTACTTC
13	TRBV30	NA	TRBJ2-7	NA	CAWSVLGGYEQYF	TGTGCCTGGAGTGTACTAGGGGGGTACGAGCAGTACTTC
14	TRBV24-1	NA	TRBJ2-7	NA	CATSEGGSSYEQYF	TGTGCCACCAGTGAGGGTGGGAGCTCCTACGAGCAGTACTTC
12	TRBV7-8	NA	TRBJ2-7	few	CASSPPGIEQYF	TGTGCCAGCAGCCCGCCAGGAATCGAGCAGTACTTC
15	TRBV9	TRBD1	TRBJ2-7	NA	CASSPGQGLSAEQYF	TGTGCCAGCAGCCCCGGACAGGGCCTATCTGCCGAGCAGTACTTC
14	TRBV11-2	NA	TRBJ2-5	NA	CASSLEASLETQYF	TGTGCCAGCAGCTTAGAGGCTAGCCTGGAGACCCAGTACTTC
14	TRBV6-6	NA	TRBJ2-3	NA	CASSYSRGTDTQYF	TGTGCCAGCAGTTACTCGAGGGGGACAGATACGCAGTATTTT
13	TRBV6-6	TRBD1	TRBJ1-1	NA	CASSYIQGSEAFF	TGTGCCAGCAGTTACATACAGGGGAGTGAAGCTTTCTTT
13	TRBV19	NA	TRBJ1-3	once	CASTQHLGNTIYF	TGTGCCAGTACCCAGCACCTTGGAAACACCATATATTTT
13	TRBV4-3	NA	TRBJ1-4	NA	CASSQDMGGELFF	TGCGCCAGCAGCCAGGACATGGGGGGGGAACTGTTTTTT
16	TRBV14	TRBD2	TRBJ2-1	NA	CASSQGAGGAHNEQFF	TGTGCCAGCAGCCAAGGAGCGGGAGGGGCCCACAATGAGCAGTTCTTC
17	TRBV27	NA	TRBJ1-5	NA	CASSSRPGGQSNQPQHF	TGTGCCAGCAGTTCCCGCCCGGGGGGCCAAAGCAATCAGCCCCAGCATTTT
13	TRBV18	TRBD1	TRBJ1-4	NA	CASSTGTNEKLFF	TGTGCCAGCTCGACAGGGACTAATGAAAAACTGTTTTTT
16	TRBV19	TRBD2	TRBJ2-7	NA	CASRLSGGGTPYEQYF	TGTGCCAGTAGATTGAGTGGGGGAGGGACGCCCTACGAGCAGTACTTC
12	TRBV3-1/TRBV3-2	NA	TRBJ2-7	NA	CASSRPPDEQYF	TGTGCCAGCAGCCGCCCGCCGGACGAGCAGTACTTC
12	TRBV30	NA	TRBJ2-7	NA	CAWADIPYEQYF	TGTGCCTGGGCCGACATTCCCTACGAGCAGTACTTC
15	TRBV6-5	NA	TRBJ1-1	NA	CASSTPTALDTEAFF	TGTGCCAGCAGTACACCGACAGCTCTGGACACTGAAGCTTTCTTT
13	TRBV5-1	NA	TRBJ2-3	NA	CASSLRQRDTQYF	TGCGCCAGCAGCTTACGGCAGAGAGATACGCAGTATTTT
15	TRBV6-2/TRBV6-3	NA	TRBJ2-3	NA	CASSYSSQGPDTQYF	TGTGCCAGCAGTTACTCGAGTCAGGGCCCAGATACGCAGTATTTT
14	TRBV11-2	NA	TRBJ2-3	NA	CASSPGTSTDTQYF	TGTGCCAGCAGCCCCGGGACTAGCACAGATACGCAGTATTTT
12	TRBV19	NA	TRBJ2-2	NA	CASTSGDGELFF	TGTGCCAGTACCTCGGGGGACGGGGAGCTGTTTTTT
12	TRBV6-5	NA	TRBJ2-7	NA	CASSFSGRGQYF	TGTGCCAGCAGTTTTTCAGGGCGTGGGCAGTACTTC
13	TRBV19	NA	TRBJ2-3	NA	CASSQDPTDTQYF	TGTGCCAGTAGTCAGGACCCCACAGATACGCAGTATTTT
14	TRBV5-4	TRBD1	TRBJ1-1	once	CASSLVAGGTEAFF	TGTGCCAGCAGCCTCGTGGCAGGGGGTACTGAAGCTTTCTTT
14	TRBV18	NA	TRBJ1-5	NA	CASSPRQGDQPQHF	TGTGCCAGCTCACCACGGCAGGGAGATCAGCCCCAGCATTTT
17	TRBV10-3	NA	TRBJ1-4	NA	CAISASPQTGPNEKLFF	TGTGCCATCAGTGCCTCCCCACAGACAGGTCCGAATGAAAAACTGTTTTTT
15	TRBV7-3	NA	TRBJ2-1	NA	CASSLAVPSYNEQFF	TGTGCCAGCAGTCTAGCCGTCCCCTCCTACAATGAGCAGTTCTTC
15	TRBV6-5	NA	TRBJ1-6	NA	CASSYWGMGNSPLHF	TGTGCCAGCAGTTACTGGGGGATGGGGAATTCACCCCTCCACTTT
12	TRBV11-2	NA	TRBJ1-1	NA	CASSLGGPEAFF	TGTGCCAGCAGCTTAGGGGGACCAGAAGCTTTCTTT
14	TRBV30	NA	TRBJ2-5	NA	CAWGRLLEVKTQYF	TGTGCCTGGGGAAGGCTCCTGGAAGTAAAGACCCAGTACTTC
16	TRBV6-5	TRBD2	TRBJ2-1	NA	CASSYSGGSSYNEQFF	TGTGCCAGCAGTTACTCTGGCGGGAGTTCCTACAATGAGCAGTTCTTC
17	TRBV19	TRBD2	TRBJ2-2	NA	CASSNREVAGRTGELFF	TGTGCCAGTAGTAACCGGGAGGTGGCAGGGAGGACCGGGGAGCTGTTTTTT
14	TRBV10-3	NA	TRBJ2-2	once	CAISVWENTGELFF	TGTGCCATCAGTGTCTGGGAGAACACCGGGGAGCTGTTTTTT
13	TRBV24-1	NA	TRBJ1-5	NA	CATSRTRGQPQHF	TGTGCCACCAGCCGAACCAGGGGTCAGCCCCAGCATTTT
16	TRBV5-6	NA	TRBJ1-6	NA	CASSLDRGRSNSPLHF	TGTGCCAGCAGCTTGGATCGGGGCCGGAGTAATTCACCCCTCCACTTT
13	TRBV30	NA	TRBJ1-5	NA	CAWSTVSNQPQHF	TGTGCCTGGAGTACTGTTAGCAATCAGCCCCAGCATTTT
14	TRBV15	NA	TRBJ1-5	NA	CATSRPDGNQPQHF	TGTGCCACCAGCAGACCCGACGGGAATCAGCCCCAGCATTTT
12	TRBV19	NA	TRBJ2-7	NA	CASSPGQIEQYF	TGTGCCAGTAGTCCCGGACAAATCGAGCAGTACTTC
14	TRBV12-5	NA	TRBJ2-7	NA	CASSPPGGRSEQYF	TGTGCTAGTAGCCCTCCCGGGGGTCGCAGCGAGCAGTACTTC
15	TRBV14	NA	TRBJ2-7	NA	CASSLRGAGAYEQYF	TGTGCCAGCAGCCTGAGGGGGGCGGGGGCCTACGAGCAGTACTTC
16	TRBV7-6	TRBD2	TRBJ2-3	NA	CASSLAAGGPTDTQYF	TGTGCCAGCAGCCTGGCAGCGGGGGGACCCACAGATACGCAGTATTTT
14	TRBV19	NA	TRBJ2-7	once	CASSPRGLNYEQYF	TGTGCCAGTAGTCCTCGCGGGCTAAACTACGAGCAGTACTTC
15	TRBV6-5	TRBD2	TRBJ2-5	NA	CASSYPGRERETQYF	TGTGCCAGCAGTTACCCGGGGAGGGAGCGGGAGACCCAGTACTTC
14	TRBV27	NA	TRBJ2-1	NA	CASSLSAGIYEQFF	TGTGCCAGCAGTTTAAGTGCTGGGATCTATGAGCAGTTCTTC
12	TRBV19	NA	TRBJ2-1	NA	CASSFIRAEQFF	TGTGCCAGTAGCTTCATCCGGGCCGAGCAGTTCTTC
14	TRBV27	TRBD1	TRBJ1-3	NA	CASSHTGDGNTIYF	TGTGCCAGCAGTCATACAGGGGATGGAAACACCATATATTTT
15	TRBV5-4	TRBD2	TRBJ2-5	NA	CASGPTSAGWETQYF	TGTGCCAGCGGCCCGACTAGCGCCGGATGGGAGACCCAGTACTTC
14	TRBV7-6	NA	TRBJ1-6	NA	CASSLAGDNSPLHF	TGTGCCAGCAGCTTAGCAGGGGATAATTCACCCCTCCACTTT
13	TRBV6-5	NA	TRBJ1-2	NA	CASGTGVNYGYTF	TGTGCCAGCGGGACCGGGGTCAACTATGGCTACACCTTC
13	TRBV7-2	NA	TRBJ1-1	NA	CASSFLRATEAFF	TGTGCCAGCAGCTTTCTAAGGGCCACTGAAGCTTTCTTT
15	TRBV10-3	TRBD2	TRBJ2-1	NA	CAISEGGGLYNEQFF	TGTGCCATCAGTGAAGGCGGGGGGTTATACAATGAGCAGTTCTTC
8	TRBV20-1	NA	TRBJ1-2	few	CSARVGHF	TGCAGTGCGAGGGTGGGCCACTTC
16	TRBV11-2	TRBD1	TRBJ2-3	NA	CASSIRGQGDTDTQYF	TGTGCCAGCAGCATCCGAGGACAGGGCGACACAGATACGCAGTATTTT
12	TRBV20-1	NA	TRBJ2-4	NA	CSASWRINIQYF	TGCAGTGCTAGTTGGCGAATAAACATTCAGTACTTC
12	TRBV3-1/TRBV3-2	TRBD1	TRBJ2-1	NA	CASSYGQGPRFF	TGTGCCAGCAGCTATGGACAGGGCCCGCGGTTCTTC
17	TRBV7-8	TRBD1	TRBJ1-2	NA	CASSSSRQGPPSYGYTF	TGTGCCAGCAGCTCGAGTCGACAGGGTCCCCCGAGTTATGGCTACACCTTC
13	TRBV14	NA	TRBJ1-2	few	CASSQGRAPGYTF	TGTGCCAGCAGCCAAGGTCGGGCCCCGGGCTACACCTTC
16	TRBV24-1	TRBD2	TRBJ2-1	once	CATSDPEREWDNEQFF	TGTGCCACCAGTGATCCCGAGCGGGAGTGGGACAATGAGCAGTTCTTC